The entry that follows covers one TCR beta chain sequence. Each CDR3 protein is one row after TCRdb ran MiXCR on the reads. In the table there are approximately 320,000 distinct CDR3 sequences, 9% to 9.5% of which are singletons. Germline V gives CDR1 SGHDT, CDR2 YYEEEE. The CDR3 has 17 amino acids. J lost 2 bases, V lost 0 bases, and 8 bases had no gene match. This record belongs to a study of T cell repertoires in cytomegalovirus infection. Study in general: Public TCR beta signatures marked donors with CMV infection and the matching HLA.

The chain couples TRBV5-6 to TRBJ2-1; 7 bases map to TRBD1. Sample: PBMCs. The receptor was derived from a human donor in good health (CMV status not recorded). Some clones in this sample may be carry-over from other donors' samples. The CDR3 DNA is TGTGCCAGCAGCTTGGCAGGGACAGAACTAACCTACAATGAGCAGTTCTTC. Protein product: CASSLAGTELTYNEQFF.